The source of this T cell receptor beta chain is a study of shared T cell receptors in the human thymus. Profiling relied on immunoSEQ multiplex PCR, and the TCRdb table lists in-frame clones only, not all of them. The data contain hundreds of thousands of clones, over 75% of them singletons. V lost 1 base and J lost 1; bases outside the gene matches: 12. This CDR3 is 20 amino acids long. CDR1 and CDR2 from the germline V gene are LGHNA and YNFKEQ. This sample was also put to use in a study of human thymus T cells.

The chain has TRBV4-2 and TRBJ2-7; 14 bases are a match to TRBD2. The TCR originated in a boy in the first two years of life with a congenital heart defect. Material: thymocytes. CDR3 in DNA: TGTGCCAGCAGCCAAGGGGGGGGGACTAGCGGGAGAGTGCCTTCCTACGAGCAGTACTTC. Residues: CASSQGGGTSGRVPSYEQYF.